These 16 T cell receptor beta chains originate from one sample sequenced in a study of tumor T cells in aggressive B-cell lymphoma. Profiling relied on immunoSEQ multiplex PCR, and the TCRdb table lists in-frame clones only, not all of them. The repertoire has around 11,000 clones, 89% of them found once; the top ten carry 2.2%. The sequencing input was tumor tissue. These receptors all stem from an adult with diffuse large B cell lymphoma.

This CDR3 is CASSPSLNQPQHF. The CDR3 DNA follows: TGTGCCAGCTCACCTTCCCTCAATCAGCCCCAGCATTTT. The V call is TRBV18, the J call TRBJ1-5, with no clear D. From germline, CDR1 is KGHSH and CDR2 LQKENI. The CDR3 is made up of 13 amino acids. V was cut by 3 bases and J by 3 bases, with 6 bases left in between.

The rearrangement joins TRBV5-1 to TRBJ2-3; D might be TRBD2 (6 bases). This CDR3 region has 14 residues. The V and J ends lost 0 bases and 5 bases respectively, with 10 bases between them. Germline V gene sequence: CDR1 SGHRS, CDR2 YFSETQ. CDR3 loop: CASSLVGGLDTQYF. The CDR3 DNA follows: TGCGCCAGCAGCTTGGTGGGAGGCTTAGATACGCAGTATTTT.

This clone was found a few times. The J gene is TRBJ1-5, the V gene TRBV5-1; D is uncertain. Per the germline V gene, CDR1 is SGHRS and CDR2 is YFSETQ. CDR3 size: 13 residues. Trimming pared 2 bases from V and 1 base from J, leaving 4 bases between. The CDR3 nucleotides are TGCGCCAGCAGCTTTGGCAGCAATCAGCCCCAGCATTTT. Translating gives CASSFGSNQPQHF.

This clone appeared a single time. The chain combines TRBV19 with TRBJ1-2; D is ambiguous. CDR3 length: 13 amino acids. Germline loops: CDR1 LNHDA, CDR2 SQIVND (reference sequence). Trimming shortened V by 4 bases and J by 8 bases, and 14 bases separated the two germline ends. The CDR3 DNA reads TGTGCCAGTAGTACCGGTGCCCTGAGGGGCTACACCTTC. Residues: CASSTGALRGYTF.

This clone was found a few times. The chain joins TRBV7-9 to TRBJ2-3, with D unresolved. The germline V and J ends were trimmed by 5 bases and 0 bases, with 9 bases remaining between them. The CDR3 sequence is 14 residues long. The V gene's germline CDR1 is SEHNR and CDR2 FQNEAQ (reference sequence). The CDR3 here is CASSRMTSTDTQYF. Here the CDR3 DNA reads TGTGCCAGCAGCCGAATGACTAGCACAGATACGCAGTATTTT. The complete variable domain, with remaining parts taken from reference TRBV7-9 and TRBJ2-3, reads DTGVSQNPRHKITKRGQNVTFRCDPISEHNRLYWYRQTLGQGPEFLTYFQNEAQLEKSRLLSDRFSAERPKGSFSTLEIQRTEQGDSAMYLCASSRMTSTDTQYFGPGTRLTVL.

There are a few counts of this clone. The chain is built from TRBV6-6 and TRBJ2-5; TRBD2 aligns across 12 bases. The V gene's germline CDR1 is MNHNY and CDR2 SVGAGI (reference sequence). CDR3 size: 16 residues. The J segment lost 2 bases and the V segment lost 5 bases, leaving 6 bases of the junction unmatched. The chain's CDR3 is CASSPWTSGEQETQYF. The CDR3 nucleotides are TGTGCCAGCAGTCCCTGGACTAGCGGGGAACAAGAGACCCAGTACTTC.

The V call is TRBV7-2, the J call TRBJ2-1; weak D call: TRBD2 (5 bases). CDR1 and CDR2 (germline): SGHTA, FQGNSA. Trimming shortened V by 4 bases and J by 6 bases, and 10 bases separated the two germline ends. The CDR3 is 13 residues long. The CDR3 sequence: CASSSLRGNEQFF. CDR3 bases: TGTGCCAGCAGCTCCTTACGGGGCAATGAGCAGTTCTTC.

V gene TRBV20-1 combines with J gene TRBJ2-1; 8 positions agree with TRBD2. This CDR3 is built from 11 residues. Per the germline V gene, CDR1 is DFQATT and CDR2 is SNEGSKA (reference sequence). The V and J ends lost 6 bases and 10 bases, in that order; junction bases with no gene match: 5. The CDR3 DNA reads as TGCAGTGCCAGACTAGCGAGAGAGCAGTTCTTC. As protein: CSARLAREQFF.

This clone was counted only a few times. The genes are TRBV12-2 and TRBJ2-7; TRBD2, the D gene given by the table, was not confirmed from the DNA. TRBV12-2 is classified as a pseudogene. There are 16 residues in the CDR3. For the CDR3, the DNA is TGTGCAAGTCGCTCGGGGACTACTAAGAGAGCCTACGAGCAGTACTTC. Translating it yields CASRSGTTKRAYEQYF.

The V gene is TRBV19, the J gene TRBJ2-1, with D maybe TRBD1 (5 bases). CDR3 length: 13 residues. Trimming took 7 bases from V and 2 from J, leaving 9 bases between them. Germline CDR1 and CDR2: LNHDA and SQIVND (reference sequence). CDR3 protein: CASNRRAYNEQFF. The CDR3 DNA is TGTGCCAGTAACCGCAGGGCCTACAATGAGCAGTTCTTC.

This chain joins TRBV30 and TRBJ2-3; the D gene is possibly TRBD1 (5 bases). V was clipped by 1 base and J by 9 bases, with 14 bases between them. The CDR3 is 13 amino acids. Germline CDR1 and CDR2: GTSNPN and SVGIG (reference sequence). In nucleotides, the CDR3 is TGTGCCTGGAGTGCGCAATCAGGGCTGACGCAGTATTTT. It encodes CAWSAQSGLTQYF.

This clone was detected only once. The chain recombines TRBV2 with TRBJ2-7; TRBD1 matches 9 bases. CDR1 SNHLY and CDR2 FYNNEI come from the germline V gene. V lost 6 bases, J lost 6 bases, and 12 bases stayed unmatched. This CDR3 region has 15 residues. CDR3 DNA sequence: TGTGCCAGCAGCATGGCCGGGACAGGGTCGGGCGAGCAGTACTTC. Translating gives CASSMAGTGSGEQYF.

The V call is TRBV11-2, the J call TRBJ1-2, with TRBD1 as a possible D gene (5 bases). CDR3 size: 13 residues. Deletions cut 3 bases from V and 8 bases from J, with 13 bases between. Germline CDR1 reads SGHAT; CDR2 reads FQNNGV. This CDR3 is CASSLDGQRGYTF. The CDR3 region has the DNA TGTGCCAGCAGCTTGGACGGACAACGGGGCTACACCTTC.

This clone was found once. The chain joins TRBV11-2 to TRBJ1-3, with a weak D call TRBD1 (5 bases). With 2 bases removed from V and 0 bases from J, the gap between germline ends came to 5 bases. Germline V gene lookup returns CDR1 SGHAT and CDR2 FQNNGV. The CDR3 is 14 residues long. The chain's CDR3 is CASSLQGSGNTIYF. CDR3 bases: TGTGCCAGCAGCTTACAGGGCTCTGGAAACACCATATATTTT. Full variable domain (missing parts from reference TRBV11-2 and TRBJ1-3): EAGVAQSPRYKIIEKRQSVAFWCNPISGHATLYWYQQILGQGPKLLIQFQNNGVVDDSQLPKDRFSAERLKGVDSTLKIQPAKLEDSAVYLCASSLQGSGNTIYFGEGSWLTVV.

This clone appeared a single time. The chain joins TRBV11-2 to TRBJ2-7; the D is unclear. Germline assignment: CDR1 SGHAT and CDR2 FQNNGV. Trimming pared 2 bases from V and 2 bases from J, leaving 10 bases between. The CDR3 runs to 14 residues. The CDR3 nucleotides read TGTGCCAGCAGCTTAAGCGAGTTGGCCTACGAGCAGTACTTC. Translated, it gives CASSLSELAYEQYF.

This chain joins TRBV19 and TRBJ2-5; 10 bases map to TRBD1. CDR1 is LNHDA, CDR2 SQIVND, per germline (reference sequence). V dropped 8 bases and J dropped 4; count of bases not matched to a gene: 4. This CDR3 has 13 amino acids. CDR3 nucleotide sequence: TGTGCCAGTCATGGACAGGGGGGAGAGACCCAGTACTTC. Translating it yields CASHGQGGETQYF.